The entry that follows covers one T cell receptor beta chain sequence. Authors' analysis steps: Cell counts per sample came from amplifying reference gene primers. Repertoires were generated with immunoSEQ multiplex PCR, while TCRdb's copy carries only in-frame clones and drops some. D and trimming come from the DNA, and the V and J calls and clone size come from that table. The sample records more than 300,000 clones, 88% being singletons. This record belongs to a study of blood T cell repertoires in COVID-19. Turning to the study itself: COVID-19 samples collected from the United States, Italy and Spain covered acute and convalescent phases.

The sequencing sample was made of peripheral blood. The sequence came from a woman aged 25 to 45 with COVID-19, enrolled during active disease.

The CDR3 reads CASSEERGGYTEAFF. Written as DNA, the CDR3 is TGTGCCAGCAGTGAAGAGCGGGGGGGGTACACTGAAGCTTTCTTT. The V call is TRBV2, the J call TRBJ1-1; tentatively, D is TRBD1 (5 bases). Per the germline V gene, CDR1 is SNHLY and CDR2 is FYNNEI. V lost 1 base to trimming and J lost 3 bases, with 12 bases between them. The CDR3 is made up of 15 amino acids.